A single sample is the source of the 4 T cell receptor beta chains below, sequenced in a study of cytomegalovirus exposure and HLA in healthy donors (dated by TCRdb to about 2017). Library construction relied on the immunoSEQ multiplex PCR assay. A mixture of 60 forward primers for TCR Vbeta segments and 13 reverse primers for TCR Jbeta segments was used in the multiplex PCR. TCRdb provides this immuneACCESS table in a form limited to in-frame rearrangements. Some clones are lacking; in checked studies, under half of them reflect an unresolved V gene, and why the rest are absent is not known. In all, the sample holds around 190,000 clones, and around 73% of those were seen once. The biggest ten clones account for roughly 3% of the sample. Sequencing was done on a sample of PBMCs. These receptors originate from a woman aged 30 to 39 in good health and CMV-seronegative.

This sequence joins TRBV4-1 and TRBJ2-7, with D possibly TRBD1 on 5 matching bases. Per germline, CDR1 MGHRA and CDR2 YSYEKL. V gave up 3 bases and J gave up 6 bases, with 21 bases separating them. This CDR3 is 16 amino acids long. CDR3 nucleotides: TGCGCCAGCAGCCAGACCGCCGCAGGGTTCACCTGCGAGCAGTACTTC. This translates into CASSQTAAGFTCEQYF.

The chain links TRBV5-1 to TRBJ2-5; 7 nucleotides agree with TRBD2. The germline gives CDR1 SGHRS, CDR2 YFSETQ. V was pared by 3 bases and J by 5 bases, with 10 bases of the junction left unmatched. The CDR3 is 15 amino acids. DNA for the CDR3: TGCGCCAGCAGCTGGGAGGGAATAAGGCGGGAGACCCAGTACTTC. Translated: CASSWEGIRRETQYF.

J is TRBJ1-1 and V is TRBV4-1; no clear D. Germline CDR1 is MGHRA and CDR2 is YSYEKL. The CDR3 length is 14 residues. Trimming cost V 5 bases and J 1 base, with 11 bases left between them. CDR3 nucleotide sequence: TGCGCCAGCAGCTTGGGCATATCGAACACTGAAGCTTTCTTT. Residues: CASSLGISNTEAFF.

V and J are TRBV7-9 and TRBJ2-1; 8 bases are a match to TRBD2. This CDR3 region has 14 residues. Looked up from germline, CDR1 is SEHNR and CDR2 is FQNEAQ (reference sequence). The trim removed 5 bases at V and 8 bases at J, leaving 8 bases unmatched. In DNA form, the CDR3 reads TGTGCCAGCAGCCTCGGGGGGGGCCTCTATGAGCAGTTCTTC. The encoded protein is CASSLGGGLYEQFF.